This T cell receptor beta chain was sequenced in a study of cytomegalovirus exposure and HLA in healthy donors (dated by TCRdb to 2016 to 2017). Turning to the overall study: An earlier analysis of some 600 of the donors reported roughly 300 Gb of sequence data and 117 million unique TCR beta sequences obtained from around 170 million T cells. An early release that covered fewer than 750 HLA-typed donors contained about 300 gigabases of sequencing data and about 84 million unique TCR sequences. Of the roughly 400 genotyped donors, 65% to 90% fell in the genetic ancestry cluster associated with self-reported Caucasian donors. The study aimed to test whether signatures of past pathogen exposure could be identified by cataloging public T cell receptors. The study used immunosequencing to profile the T cell repertoires of about 670 subjects and linked those repertoires to cytomegalovirus serostatus. In addition to the first cohort of approximately 650 subjects, a separate validation cohort of 120 different subjects was used. The study combined high-throughput TCR immunosequencing, statistical association of individual TCRs with disease status, and machine learning to predict cytomegalovirus infection status. In a later analysis, previously published TCR beta repertoires from fewer than 750 donors were re-analyzed and high-resolution HLA genotyping was added so that TCR occurrence patterns could be studied. In the later analysis, no new phenotypic data were used to find candidate immune exposures; instead, reliance was placed on TCR beta sequences and their occurrence across donors. An earlier analysis of several hundred of the donors used high-throughput TCR beta sequencing to judge whether each TCR beta V gene segment behaved as functional or pseudogenic. Donor age, sex, ethnicity and CMV serostatus were compiled alongside the repertoire data. In a later genetic analysis, genome-wide SNP genotypes for about 55% of the roughly 670 donors were used, and that subset was treated as a discovery cohort. Every discovery cohort repertoire had been produced on one sequencing platform. HLA typing included class I and class II loci at four-digit resolution. The number of typed donors differed by locus: about 620-640 for A, B, C, DRB1 and DQB1; approximately 530 for DQA1; approximately 600 for DPA1; and roughly 470 for DPB1. About five DR-DQ haplotypes were treated as single units for association and clustering because of strong linkage in the cohort. Across approximately 420 genotyped donors of the cohort, an average of approximately 240,000 unique TCR beta nucleotide sequences per donor were sequenced, and 15% to 20% of those sequences were non-productive. What the work shows at the level of the full study, not this receptor alone: Broadly in line with IMGT annotations, most TCR beta V segments showed up in productive rearrangements about 87% or about 30% of the time in an earlier analysis of several hundred of the donors. Because HLA typing was missing for some donors at each locus, association tests included only the typed subset. A later genetic analysis associated a missense DCLRE1C variant with V-gene and J-gene trimming of TCR beta chains, and an independent cohort replicated the association. Compared with equally common non-associated chains, HLA-associated TCR beta chains in a later analysis were more clonally expanded and had lower generation probabilities. A cluster of highly shared sequence variants was judged likely to represent a technical artifact of the sequencing pipeline. A further reported finding was that TCR beta sequences accurately predicted the HLA-A and HLA-B alleles for most subjects in the first cohort. A later analysis associated 17,000 or so TCR beta sequences with specific HLA alleles at a false discovery rate of 0.05. In vitro tests confirmed that a few of the cytomegalovirus-associated TCR beta chains recognize cytomegalovirus antigens. This cohort had only TCR beta chains sequenced, and the lack of alpha or paired-chain data limited which features could be detected. A later analysis found that TCR association rates varied across HLA loci, with DRB1 alleles showing the most associated TCRs and HLA-C alleles the fewest. Linkage disequilibrium might explain the correlated functional status among segregating V segments, but an unknown experimental factor could not be ruled out. Because the 87-base-pair reads could not distinguish some IMGT-functional V segments, including TRBV6-2 and TRBV6-3, those segments were excluded. The authors suggested that the approach could potentially be extended to other disease states and immunological phenotypes. Because counts were too low, roughly 16 rarely observed V segments, including chromosome 9 orphons, were left out of the earlier analysis of approximately 500 of the donors. According to a later analysis, parvovirus B19, influenza, CMV and Epstein-Barr virus appeared linked to several top co-occurrence clusters. The study gave a list of roughly 150 TCR beta chains associated with cytomegalovirus. A later analysis found that most CMV-associated TCR beta chains appeared HLA-restricted, with HLA associations seemingly driven largely by CMV exposure. In a later genetic analysis, fewer N-insertions in productive TCRs were reported among donors in an Asian-associated ancestry cluster than the approximately 630-donor mean. In both the original and validation cohorts, the classifier was reported to diagnose cytomegalovirus status with high specificity and sensitivity. For the cohort, immune exposure information was limited to CMV serostatus. Roughly uniform sequencing depth across donors was assumed in presence/absence analyses, although this assumption may not hold. Most TCR sequences were observed very rarely across donors, whereas some public TCRs were present in many individuals. When HLA alleles, especially DR and DQ, strongly co-occurred, TCR associations were difficult to assign to individual alleles.

The cohort was made up of roughly 670 healthy bone marrow donors. All cohort members were sampled while nominally healthy, although unrecorded immune exposures were likely present. The donor was CMV seronegative and was included in the group of over 300 seronegative cohort members. A peripheral blood sample was collected from each donor, and TCR beta sequencing was performed on peripheral blood mononuclear cells. Genomic DNA extraction from the blood cell samples was performed with the Qiagen DNeasy Blood Extraction Kit. Receptors were amplified or captured by the immunoSEQ multiplex PCR assay. A mixture of 60 forward primers for TCR Vbeta segments and 13 reverse primers for TCR Jbeta segments was used in the multiplex PCR. The CDR3 region of rearranged TCR beta genes was amplified from genomic DNA by a multiplex PCR assay. Amplified TCR beta libraries were sequenced as 87-base-pair reads on the Illumina HiSeq System. The paper's data handling went like this. A later analysis counted 75 million to 100 million unique TCR beta chains across the 650 to 800 repertoires, and 10 million to 12 million of these chains were shared by at least two donors. A nearest-neighbor algorithm error-corrected the raw reads and collapsed the reads into unique sequences, merging closely related sequences to remove PCR and sequencing errors. Alignment of CDR3 sequences to IMGT reference sequences was used to assign V, D and J gene segments. For a sequence to be retained, a match of at least six nucleotides was required to both a V gene segment and a J gene segment. Rearrangements were called productive when the CDR3 lacked stop codons and stayed in frame with V and J; all others were non-productive. Following IMGT convention, CDR3 was defined as the stretch from the second conserved V-encoded cysteine to the conserved J-encoded phenylalanine. In an earlier analysis of 550 to 650 of the donors, sequences lacking an unambiguous match to a single V gene segment were excluded. In an earlier analysis of approximately 500 of the donors, a V segment was called functional when productive rearrangements were above 56.7%, and segregating when the standard deviation between donors exceeded 5%. To diagnose cytomegalovirus status from the catalog of TCR beta chain sequences, a statistical classification framework was built. A later analysis assigned V and J genes by comparing TCR nucleotide sequences with IMGT/GENE-DB human TR gene sequences. In a later analysis, CDR3 sequences and most-parsimonious VDJ recombination scenarios were assigned using the TCRdist pipeline. In a later analysis, each TCR beta chain was defined by its CDR3 amino acid sequence together with its V-gene family, and reads lacking a unique V-gene family were excluded. As a way to deal with suspected cross-contamination and a sequencing artifact, a later analysis dropped hundreds of nucleotide sequences that were highly shared and had low generation probability. For each public chain, a later analysis derived a clonal expansion index from normalized ranks of inferred template counts within each repertoire. In a later analysis, generation probabilities were computed using a VDJ recombination model fitted to out-of-frame rearrangements, and the results were checked against IGoR. In a later analysis, TCR-TCR, TCR-HLA and TCR-CMV co-occurrence was scored with hypergeometric tests, and a repertoire-size bias correction was applied to TCR pairs. In a later analysis, false discovery rates were estimated by permuting HLA or CMV assignments 20 times. In a later analysis, co-occurring TCRs were grouped using DBSCAN, and TCRdist sequence similarity was added for clustering within HLA-allele-positive subsets. Co-occurrence clustering excluded repertoires with fewer than 30,000 or more than 120,000 public chains, plus five with anomalous nucleotide sharing. The immuneACCESS repertoire file appears here via TCRdb, limited to in-frame rearrangements. These files lack a portion of the clones; in checked studies, under half of the deficit traces to unresolved V genes, and the cause of the others is not known. The V and J calls and clone size are taken from that table; D and trimming were inferred from the DNA. This sample comprises fewer than 250,000 clones, 70% to 80% of them detected only once. In total, the top ten clones hold around 4% of the sample.

Inclusive of the bounding cysteine and phenylalanine, the CDR3 is 14 residues long. Left in the record is the CDR3 DNA by itself, 42 bases read in frame from the first base. At the junction V is shortened by 6 bases and J by 7 bases; bases outside the gene matches: 6. CDR1 and CDR2, looked up from the germline V gene (reference sequence), are MNHEY and SMNVEV. On this clone itself: It has no known antigen specificity. No much larger clone is present one base from it, and per-base qualities are unavailable.

The material sequenced was PBMCs. The chain is made from TRBV27 and TRBJ1-4, with TRBD1 identical over 9 junction bases. The sequence came from a male donor in good health and CMV-seronegative. The CDR3 here reads CASSNRGRSEKLFF. The sequenced DNA is TGTGCCAGCAGCAACAGGGGGCGAAGTGAAAAACTGTTTTTT.